This TCR beta chain was sequenced during a study of blood T cell repertoires in COVID-19 (dated by TCRdb to 2018 to 2021). In the study overall: The collaborator samples originated in the United States, Italy and Spain and spanned the acute and convalescent phases of COVID-19. The prospective study material was composed of cDNA or gDNA derived from T cells, B-cell-depleted T cells, or PBMCs. The dataset comprised deeply sampled blood TCRbeta repertoires from subjects exposed to, actively infected with, or recovered from COVID-19. The repertoires were made available in a free public database intended to serve as a resource for research on the immune response to SARS-CoV-2. Samples came from the ongoing ImmuneRACE study (first 160 participants) plus 1,254 subjects from 6 global collaborators. A de-identified subject ID, COVID-19 status, age in years and sex were almost always included in the sample metadata. Where available, HLA class I and class II types were obtained from metadata supplied by the sample provider rather than from assay-based typing.

A note on this clone: Its antigen is currently not known. No base-level quality is on record; no much larger clone is a single base apart.

The V and J ends are trimmed by 7 bases and 4 bases, leaving 7 bases between them. The germline V gene (reference sequence) yields LNHDA for CDR1 and SQIVND for CDR2. The CDR3 holds 12 amino acids from the cysteine to the phenylalanine. Left in the record is the CDR3 DNA by itself, 36 bases read in frame from the first base. Whole blood was collected in K2EDTA tubes by collaborating institutions according to the institutions' own protocols. Collaborator samples were shipped for TCRbeta analysis as frozen whole blood, isolated PBMCs, or DNA extracted from either sample type. Broad study findings and their caveats: How much clinical and demographic metadata was included differed by source and by participant, and the metadata was provided uncurated.

TCRbeta CDR3 regions were amplified from genomic DNA using the immunoSEQ Assay, a bias-controlled multiplex PCR. The published analysis was carried out like this. The number of nucleated cells in each sample was estimated by amplification of reference gene primers within the assay. To quantify the absolute abundance of each unique TCRbeta CDR3 rearrangement, sequence reads were collapsed and filtered. Productive Simpson clonality was computed per sample as the square root of Simpson's diversity index over productive rearrangements. TCRdb stores this immuneACCESS table with in-frame sequences only. Part of the clones is absent; in the studies checked, under half of the shortfall reflects unresolved V genes, and no reason is known for the rest. D and trimming come from the DNA, and the V and J calls and clone size come from that table. Recorded for this sample are more than 95,000 clones; about 90% of them occurred a single time. Jointly, the top ten make up under 4% of the sample.

The sample comprised peripheral blood. This TCR was sampled from a man in his forties or fifties in a cohort sampled during active COVID-19. The sequence is built from TRBV19 and TRBJ2-2; the D gene assignment is ambiguous. DNA sequence: TGTGCCAGTACCCCAGTCACCGGGGAGCTGTTTTTT. Its protein is CASTPVTGELFF.